The rows below give T cell receptor beta chains drawn from one sample of a study of blood T cells in healthy people across ages. TCRdb reanalysed the 5' RACE reads using MiXCR and keeps one entry per CDR3 protein. The sample has approximately 1,000,000 distinct CDR3 sequences, 45% seen once. The sample consisted of blood. These receptors were obtained from a woman aged 60 to 75 in good health. Each CDR3 is given without its conserved first and last residue.

cdr3_aa | j_call | v_call
ASSQGPDRSLYEQY | TRBJ2-7 | TRBV4-1
ASSFDVGVTYEQY | TRBJ2-7 | TRBV7-2
ASSGYNEQF | TRBJ2-1 | TRBV25-1
ASSQIPADTQY | TRBJ2-3 | TRBV9
AGSPTVEKLF | TRBJ1-4 | TRBV28
ASLLSWGRPDTQY | TRBJ2-3 | TRBV5-1
ASSSGAKNEKLF | TRBJ1-4 | TRBV2
ASSFDSGSGANVLT | TRBJ2-6 | TRBV11-1
ASSLEGRGAKNIQY | TRBJ2-4 | TRBV2
ASKPGTHNEQF | TRBJ2-1 | TRBV12-3/TRBV12-4
ASSLEWGGITEAF | TRBJ1-1 | TRBV5-1
ASSPRGLAGDEQY | TRBJ2-7 | TRBV18
SARGSGQPYGYT | TRBJ1-2 | TRBV20-1
ASSFGGLEQY | TRBJ2-7 | TRBV7-9
ASSFGREGYEQY | TRBJ2-7 | TRBV27
ATSDLGTVGQF | TRBJ2-1 | TRBV24-1
SVEGGMSGNTIY | TRBJ1-3 | TRBV29-1
ASSQDGSARGADTQY | TRBJ2-3 | TRBV4-1
AISETTGSYEQY | TRBJ2-7 | TRBV10-3
ASRGTSASPQY | TRBJ2-7 | TRBV6-2/TRBV6-3
ATRHRGGSLYEQY | TRBJ2-7 | TRBV6-5
ASSENLPNTEAF | TRBJ1-1 | TRBV2
ASSQRTSGRDEQF | TRBJ2-1 | TRBV4-1
AISPGTSVTDTQY | TRBJ2-3 | TRBV10-3
ASSLGGPARGDTQY | TRBJ2-3 | TRBV7-8
ASSSSLAEEVEQF | . | TRBV5-5
ASSLAEGYNEQF | TRBJ2-1 | TRBV6-5
AISESTSRTSPYEQY | TRBJ2-7 | TRBV10-3
ASSQPDRTGDNEQF | TRBJ2-1 | TRBV4-1
ASSLDRGLGANALT | TRBJ2-6 | TRBV5-6
ASWGGGGDYGYT | TRBJ1-2 | TRBV27
ASSVVGEAEQF | TRBJ2-1 | TRBV9
ASSPGPGQSSYEQY | TRBJ2-7 | TRBV4-1
ASQRELAGRSGANVLT | TRBJ2-6 | TRBV4-2
ASSGPDPREQY | TRBJ2-7 | TRBV28
AISDSLTGSLPQH | TRBJ1-5 | TRBV10-3
SARDARGARDEQY | TRBJ2-7 | TRBV20-1
ASSQGLGDLAYEQY | TRBJ2-7 | TRBV4-1
ANRTGTSGNRAGELF | TRBJ2-2 | TRBV7-3
ASSRPLAAQETQY | . | TRBV7-6
ASSDGTGEDYGYT | TRBJ1-2 | TRBV7-8